A single sample gave rise to the 19 T cell receptor beta chains below, sequenced in a study of T cell responses to AZD1222 COVID-19 vaccine. This table comes from immunoSEQ multiplex PCR, and its TCRdb copy is limited to in-frame clones, with some not included. Of approximately 140,000 clones in the sample, about nine tenths were seen once. The source material was peripheral blood, sampled on day 0 of MenACWY control vaccination. The source is an adult in good health.

The J gene is TRBJ2-1, the V gene TRBV30; D is tentatively TRBD1 or TRBD2 (6 bases each). The CDR3 runs 18 residues. From germline, CDR1 is GTSNPN and CDR2 SVGIG (reference sequence). V was clipped by 0 bases and J by 9 bases, with 27 bases between them. In DNA, the CDR3 is TGTGCCTGGAGTGTAGGGGGGAGCGTTTGGGCTTTGCCCCTTGAGCAGTTCTTC. This translates into CAWSVGGSVWALPLEQFF. The full variable domain, with the rest looked up from reference TRBV30 and TRBJ2-1, is SQTIHQWPATLVQPVGSPLSLECTVEGTSNPNLYWYRQAAGRGLQLLFYSVGIGQISSEVPQNLSASRPQDRQFILSSKKLLLSDSGFYLCAWSVGGSVWALPLEQFFGPGTRLTVL.

This rearrangement joins TRBV2 to TRBJ2-7; 10 positions match TRBD2. The CDR3 has 16 residues. The V gene end was trimmed by 2 bases and the J gene end by 3 bases; junction bases not matched to a gene: 7. Per the germline V gene, CDR1 is SNHLY and CDR2 is FYNNEI. CDR3 sequence (DNA): TGTGCCAGCAGTGAAAAGTCTAGCGGGAGCGTCTACGAGCAGTACTTC. Encoded protein: CASSEKSSGSVYEQYF.

The chain recombines TRBV25-1 with TRBJ1-1, with TRBD1 matching over 7 bases. This CDR3 region has 15 residues. Unmatched junction bases numbered 7, after V lost 2 bases and J lost 4 bases. The V gene's germline CDR1 is MGHDK and CDR2 SYGVNS. The CDR3, as DNA: TGTGCCAGCAGTGAAAGGAAGGGGGCTATCACTGAAGCTTTCTTT. Translation: CASSERKGAITEAFF. Full variable domain (outside the CDR3, taken from reference TRBV25-1 and TRBJ1-1): EADIYQTPRYLVIGTGKKITLECSQTMGHDKMYWYQQDPGMELHLIHYSYGVNSTEKGDLSSESTVSRIRTEHFPLTLESARPSHTSQYLCASSERKGAITEAFFGQGTRLTVV.

This clone was seen a few times. This chain uses TRBV24-1 with TRBJ2-2; D is perhaps TRBD1 or TRBD2 (5 bases each). This CDR3 has 13 residues. V lost 8 bases and J lost 6, with 12 bases in between. Germline CDR1 and CDR2: KGHDR and SFDVKD. The CDR3, as DNA: TGTGCCACCACTGGGACCGTAGCCGGGGAGCTGTTTTTT. Translating gives CATTGTVAGELFF.

V usage is TRBV11-3 and J usage is TRBJ2-1; unclear D gene. This CDR3 region has 12 residues. CDR1 and CDR2 (germline): SGHNT, YENEEA. V lost 2 bases, J lost 9 bases, and 8 bases lay in between. CDR3 loop: CASSLSGGEQFF. The DNA of the CDR3 is TGTGCCAGCAGCTTATCCGGCGGTGAGCAGTTCTTC. Full variable domain (missing parts from reference TRBV11-3 and TRBJ2-1): EAGVVQSPRYKIIEKKQPVAFWCNPISGHNTLYWYLQNLGQGPELLIRYENEEAVDDSQLPKDRFSAERLKGVDSTLKIQPAELGDSAVYLCASSLSGGEQFFGPGTRLTVL.

Only a few counts were recorded for this clone. The V and J genes are TRBV29-1 and TRBJ1-5; D unclear. The CDR3 consists of 13 residues. Germline values: CDR1 SQVTM, CDR2 ANQGSEA. V was clipped by 6 bases and J by 3 bases, with 12 bases between them. This chain's CDR3 is CSVSTGLNQPQHF. The CDR3 nucleotides are TGCAGCGTCTCCACCGGACTCAATCAGCCCCAGCATTTT.

The chain couples TRBV6-5 to TRBJ2-1; TRBD2 aligns across 7 bases. Germline V gives CDR1 MNHEY, CDR2 SVGAGI. The V segment lost 2 bases and the J segment 4 bases; nucleotides outside the gene matches: 5. The CDR3 runs to 15 residues. CDR3 amino acids: CASSYAGVRYNEQFF. Here the CDR3 DNA reads TGTGCCAGCAGTTACGCGGGAGTTAGGTACAATGAGCAGTTCTTC.

The rearrangement joins TRBV6-4 to TRBJ1-1; D is undetermined. CDR1 and CDR2 (germline): MRHNA, SNTAGT. V was clipped by 11 bases and J by 5 bases, with 12 bases between them. This CDR3 is built from 11 residues. The CDR3 reads CAARSVTEAFF. The DNA of the CDR3 is TGTGCCGCGAGGAGTGTGACTGAAGCTTTCTTT.

This chain connects TRBV7-8 to TRBJ1-1; no firm D call. This CDR3 is built from 13 residues. The V gene's germline CDR1 is SGHVS and CDR2 FQNEAQ. The V and J ends lost 0 bases and 4 bases respectively, with 6 bases between them. The CDR3 loop reads CASSLAPLTEAFF. The CDR3, as DNA: TGTGCCAGCAGCTTAGCCCCGCTCACTGAAGCTTTCTTT.

The chain combines TRBV30 with TRBJ1-1; possibly TRBD1 for D (5 bases). Germline V gene sequence: CDR1 GTSNPN, CDR2 SVGIG (reference sequence). This CDR3 is built from 15 residues. The ends were cut back, 2 bases at V and 4 bases at J, with 17 bases in the middle. The CDR3 sequence: CAWSHGGLILTEAFF. The CDR3 bases are TGTGCCTGGAGTCACGGGGGGTTGATTCTCACTGAAGCTTTCTTT.

The chain joins TRBV4-1 to TRBJ1-5; D is perhaps TRBD1 (5 bases). The V gene lost 5 bases and the J gene lost 1 base, with 15 bases spanning the gap. Germline assignment: CDR1 MGHRA and CDR2 YSYEKL. This CDR3 is 16 amino acids long. Here the CDR3 reads CASSFLGGESNQPQHF. CDR3 DNA sequence: TGCGCCAGCAGCTTCCTTGGGGGGGAGAGCAATCAGCCCCAGCATTTT.

J is TRBJ1-5 and V is TRBV18; a possible D gene is TRBD1 (5 bases). Germline loops: CDR1 KGHSH, CDR2 LQKENI. The V and J ends lost 2 bases and 4 bases respectively, with 9 bases between them. The length of the CDR3 is 14 residues. DNA of the CDR3: TGTGCCAGCTCACCAGGGACGGTGAATCAGCCCCAGCATTTT. Its protein is CASSPGTVNQPQHF.

CDR3 residues: CASSLAGYTGELFF. The DNA for the CDR3 is TGTGCCAGCAGTTTAGCGGGATACACCGGGGAGCTGTTTTTT. The genes are TRBV28 and TRBJ2-2; tentatively, D is TRBD2 (6 bases). Germline values: CDR1 MDHEN, CDR2 SYDVKM. The CDR3 is 14 amino acids. Trimming removed 2 bases at V and 3 bases at J, with 7 bases between. Variable domain in full (rest from reference TRBV28 and TRBJ2-2): DVKVTQSSRYLVKRTGEKVFLECVQDMDHENMFWYRQDPGLGLRLIYFSYDVKMKEKGDIPEGYSVSREKKERFSLILESASTNQTSMYLCASSLAGYTGELFFGEGSRLTVL.

The chain uses TRBV7-2 and TRBJ1-4; no reliable D call. CDR1 is SGHTA and CDR2 is FQGNSA in the germline V gene. The CDR3 runs 15 residues. The V end was cut by 1 base, the J end by 8 bases, with 14 bases between. The CDR3, as DNA: TGTGCCAGCAGCTTAGATCCGGGGTTTGGGGAAAAACTGTTTTTT. Protein product: CASSLDPGFGEKLFF. The variable domain in full, completed from reference TRBV7-2 and TRBJ1-4, reads GAGVSQSPSNKVTEKGKDVELRCDPISGHTALYWYRQSLGQGLEFLIYFQGNSAPDKSGLPSDRFSAERTGGSVSTLTIQRTQQEDSAVYLCASSLDPGFGEKLFFGSGTQLSVL.

The chain employs TRBV6-1 and TRBJ1-2; D is ambiguous. This CDR3 is built from 15 residues. Deletions cut 3 bases from V and 5 bases from J, with 16 bases between. Germline CDR1 and CDR2: MNHNS and SASEGT. This CDR3 is CASSDLLGYEYGYTF. The CDR3 DNA sequence: TGTGCCAGCAGTGACCTACTCGGGTACGAATATGGCTACACCTTC.

The chain recombines TRBV7-3 with TRBJ2-7; D might be TRBD2 (6 bases). The V gene lost 5 bases and the J gene lost 2 bases, with 13 bases spanning the gap. Germline CDR1 SGHTA, CDR2 FQGTGA. The CDR3 runs to 14 residues. The CDR3 region is CASSPPGETYEQYF. The CDR3 region has the DNA TGTGCCAGCAGCCCTCCGGGGGAAACCTACGAGCAGTACTTC.

The table lists this clone with a count of one. The rearrangement links TRBV7-5 to TRBJ1-1. TRBV7-5 represents a pseudogene. This CDR3 has 16 amino acids. The CDR3 is CARSLWRNQRNTEAFF. CDR3 nucleotide sequence: TGTGCCAGAAGCTTATGGAGAAACCAAAGGAACACTGAAGCTTTCTTT.

This chain links TRBV2 with TRBJ1-6, with a weak D call TRBD1 (5 bases). CDR3 length: 15 residues. Germline V gives CDR1 SNHLY, CDR2 FYNNEI. V lost 9 bases and J lost 1, with 13 bases in between. CDR3 amino acids: CASKDNGSYNSPLHF. DNA for the CDR3: TGTGCCAGTAAGGACAACGGGTCCTATAATTCACCCCTCCACTTT.

J is TRBJ1-5 and V is TRBV29-1; D possibly corresponds to TRBD1 (6 bases). Looked up from germline, CDR1 is SQVTM and CDR2 is ANQGSEA. V was trimmed by 3 bases and J by 9 bases, leaving 15 bases between them. The CDR3 has 13 amino acids. The CDR3 DNA is TGCAGCGTTGACCAGACAGGTCGGGGGCCCCAGCATTTT. Encoded protein: CSVDQTGRGPQHF.